The 14 T cell receptor beta chains listed next were all sequenced from one sample in a study of blood T cells in healthy people across ages. Next came a second PCR, run for about 7 to 12 cycles, which used a sample-barcoded 5' primer along with a J-beta primer mix. Using its own MiXCR run on the 5' RACE reads, TCRdb lists one record per CDR3 protein. The table lists 700,000 to 950,000 distinct CDR3 sequences, approximately 39% of them singletons, with roughly 19% in the top ten. The specimen sequenced was blood. Receptor source: a woman aged 60-70 years in good health.

With respect to this clonotype: A much larger clone lies a single base off, so this may be a read error. This chain joins TRBV14 and TRBJ2-5; D unresolved. Germline lookup yields CDR1 SGHDN and CDR2 FVKESK. CDR3 length: 11 amino acids. The CDR3 loop reads CASSPVRTRYF. The CDR3, as DNA: TGTGCCAGCAGCCCTGTGAGGACCCGGTACTTC.

This clonotype was counted many times. This chain connects TRBV10-3 to TRBJ2-7, with 15 bases identical to TRBD2. Losses at the gene ends were 4 bases for V and 6 bases for J; bases not matched to a gene: 4. The V gene's germline CDR1 is ENHRY and CDR2 SYGVKD. The CDR3 runs to 15 residues. The CDR3 protein is CAISGTSGGEGEQYF. In DNA, the CDR3 is TGTGCCATCAGTGGGACTAGCGGGGGGGAAGGCGAGCAGTACTTC.

V and J are TRBV7-2 and TRBJ1-4, with 8 bases identical to TRBD1. Germline assignment: CDR1 SGHTA and CDR2 FQGNSA. J gave up 6 bases and V 5 bases, and 8 bases lay outside the gene matches. This CDR3 spans 15 amino acids. CDR3 protein: CASSVGQGADEKLFF. For the CDR3, the DNA is TGTGCCAGCAGCGTAGGACAGGGTGCGGATGAAAAACTGTTTTTT.

A single count supports this clonotype. The chain's CDR3 is CASSFIETTDTQYF. The DNA of the CDR3 is TGTGCCAGCAGTTTCATAGAAACCACAGATACGCAGTATTTT. This chain uses TRBV12-3 or TRBV12-4 with TRBJ2-3; the D is unclear. Trimming removed 3 bases from V and 2 bases from J, with 9 bases in between. The CDR3 covers 14 residues.

This clonotype appeared many times. The V gene is TRBV7-9, the J gene TRBJ2-7, with D perhaps matching TRBD1 (5 bases). Germline CDR1 and CDR2: SEHNR and FQNEAQ (reference sequence). The CDR3 is 13 residues long. Trimming took off 5 bases at V and 1 base at J, with 9 bases between the two ends. Here the CDR3 reads CASSPRQSYEQYF. The CDR3 nucleotides are TGTGCCAGCAGCCCGAGACAGTCCTACGAGCAGTACTTC.

The rearrangement links TRBV3-1 to TRBJ2-3, with 12 bases that match TRBD2. V gave up 3 bases and J gave up 4 bases; unmatched junction bases: 5. The CDR3 is made up of 16 amino acids. Germline V gives CDR1 LGHDT, CDR2 YNNKEL (reference sequence). CDR3 in amino acids: CASSHRTSGNADTQYF. DNA of the CDR3: TGTGCCAGCAGCCACAGGACTAGCGGGAACGCAGATACGCAGTATTTT.

The chain has TRBV6-2 or TRBV6-3 and TRBJ2-1; 12 bases agree with TRBD2. Germline lookup yields CDR1 MNHEY and CDR2 SVGEGT. V was pared by 2 bases and J by 7 bases, with 12 bases of the junction left unmatched. The CDR3 is 18 residues long. CDR3 sequence reads: CASSYSGGLAGGPNEQFF. Written as DNA, the CDR3 is TGTGCCAGCAGTTACAGCGGGGGGCTAGCGGGAGGGCCGAATGAGCAGTTCTTC.

The chain links TRBV10-3 to TRBJ1-6; D is uncertain. V lost 6 bases to trimming and J lost 8 bases, with 14 bases between them. Germline V CDR1 and CDR2: ENHRY, SYGVKD. The CDR3 runs 14 residues. CDR3: CAIRGLSGDSPLHF. In nucleotides, the CDR3 is TGTGCCATCAGAGGCCTGTCCGGTGATTCACCCCTCCACTTT.

This clonotype was counted only a few times. The chain has TRBV7-3 and TRBJ2-1; no firm D call. This CDR3 spans 11 amino acids. Trimming pared 11 bases from V and 4 bases from J, leaving 9 bases between. The germline gives CDR1 SGHTA, CDR2 FQGTGA. This chain's CDR3 is CAFNRYNEQFF. The CDR3, as DNA: TGTGCCTTCAACAGATACAATGAGCAGTTCTTC.

CDR3: CSVITPTITHPGEAFF. For the CDR3, the DNA is TGCAGCGTCATCACCCCGACAATAACACATCCCGGGGAAGCTTTCTTT. The V gene is TRBV29-1, the J gene TRBJ1-1; D uncertain. This CDR3 has 16 amino acids. Trimming shortened V by 6 bases and J by 8 bases, and 28 bases separated the two germline ends. Germline V gene lookup returns CDR1 SQVTM and CDR2 ANQGSEA.

Points on this clonotype: Just one base apart from a much larger clone, this may be a read error. The rearrangement joins TRBV9 to TRBJ2-5; D is ambiguous. Germline-derived CDR1 and CDR2 are SGDLS and YYNGEE. This CDR3 is 13 amino acids long. The CDR3 here is CVSSDTPEARQYF. CDR3 DNA: TGTGTCAGCAGCGATACGCCGGAAGCGAGGCAGTACTTC.

Worth noting for this clonotype: At one boundary the junction diverges from the germline segment, which might be a read error. The gene calls are TRBV7-2 and TRBJ2-1; D perhaps matches TRBD2 (6 bases). The germline V gene has CDR1 SGHTA and CDR2 FQGNSA. This CDR3 spans 15 amino acids. CDR3 sequence: CASSPTGDGYDEQFF. In DNA, the CDR3 is TGTGCCAGCAGCCCTACGGGGGACGGCTACGATGAGCAGTTCTTC.

This rearrangement joins TRBV27 to TRBJ2-7; D tentatively reads TRBD1 or TRBD2 (5 bases each). Germline lookup yields CDR1 MNHEY and CDR2 SMNVEV (reference sequence). The CDR3 length is 17 residues. Trimming shortened V by 6 bases and J by 0 bases, and 21 bases separated the two germline ends. Here the CDR3 DNA reads TGTGCCAGCAGCAGTAGACCCGGGACGGAGAGCTCCTACGAGCAGTACTTC. Protein product: CASSSRPGTESSYEQYF.

V and J are TRBV27 and TRBJ1-1; a weak D match, TRBD1 (5 bases). The CDR3 totals 15 residues. Trimming shortened V by 0 bases and J by 5 bases, and 13 bases separated the two germline ends. CDR1 is MNHEY and CDR2 is SMNVEV in the germline V gene (reference sequence). The chain's CDR3 is CASSLSGGLGTEAFF. The CDR3 DNA follows: TGTGCCAGCAGTTTATCTGGGGGGTTAGGGACTGAAGCTTTCTTT.